Sequencing of this T cell receptor (beta chain) was carried out in a study of T cell responses to AZD1222 COVID-19 vaccine. Using immunoSEQ multiplex PCR, the repertoire was profiled, and TCRdb retains in-frame clones only, with some absent. The sample holds tens of thousands of clones; more than 75% are singletons and the top ten take around 24%. Study-level results: Seropositive status at baseline applied to only a handful of AZD1222 recipients.

As concerns this clone: Its antigen is still unknown.

Germline V CDR1 and CDR2: SGHNT, YENEEA. This CDR3 has 12 amino acids. V was clipped by 4 bases and J by 10 bases, with 11 bases between them. This receptor was taken from an adult in good health. The sequences come from peripheral blood, collected on day 0 of AZD1222 vaccination. V usage is TRBV11-3 and J usage is TRBJ2-1, with D maybe TRBD2 (6 bases). The CDR3 DNA reads TGTGCCAGCAGCTCGATCCGGGGGGAGCAGTTCTTC. This encodes CASSSIRGEQFF. The full variable domain, with the rest looked up from reference TRBV11-3 and TRBJ2-1, is EAGVVQSPRYKIIEKKQPVAFWCNPISGHNTLYWYLQNLGQGPELLIRYENEEAVDDSQLPKDRFSAERLKGVDSTLKIQPAELGDSAVYLCASSSIRGEQFFGPGTRLTVL.